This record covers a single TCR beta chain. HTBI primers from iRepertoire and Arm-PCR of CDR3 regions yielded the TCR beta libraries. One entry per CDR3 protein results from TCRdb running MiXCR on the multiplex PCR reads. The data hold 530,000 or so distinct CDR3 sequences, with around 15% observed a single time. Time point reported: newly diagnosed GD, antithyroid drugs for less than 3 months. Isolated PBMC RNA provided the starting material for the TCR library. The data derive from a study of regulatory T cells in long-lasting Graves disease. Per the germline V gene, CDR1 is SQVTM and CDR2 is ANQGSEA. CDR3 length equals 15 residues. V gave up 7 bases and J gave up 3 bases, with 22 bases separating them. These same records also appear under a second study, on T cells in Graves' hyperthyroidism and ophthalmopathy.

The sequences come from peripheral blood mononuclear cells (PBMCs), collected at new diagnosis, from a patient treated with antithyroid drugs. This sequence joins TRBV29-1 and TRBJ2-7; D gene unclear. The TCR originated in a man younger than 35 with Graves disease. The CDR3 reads CSATLIGEKRYEQYF. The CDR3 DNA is TGCAGCGCCACCTTAATTGGAGAGAAGCGCTACGAGCAGTACTTC.